Detailed here is one T cell receptor (beta chain). No antigen is known for it. TCRdb keeps only in-frame clones here, not all; method: immunoSEQ multiplex PCR. The sample consists of about 97,000 clones, about 88% of them appearing once. This sample was included in a study of T cell responses to AZD1222 COVID-19 vaccine. Study-level points and caveats: Targets within unmutated variant regions were reportedly found for nearly half of spike-specific TCRs. Spike-specific TCR breadth rose after two AZD1222 doses, and depth rose as well. Seropositivity was recorded at baseline in only a handful of AZD1222 recipients. White British donors predominated, females outnumbered males, and clonal diversity was possibly underestimated.

The starting material was peripheral blood, obtained on day 0 of AZD1222 vaccination. This receptor was taken from an adult in good health.

The CDR3, as DNA: TGTGCCAGCAGCTCCTCGGGGGTCTCACCCCTCCACTTT. Translation gives CASSSSGVSPLHF. This sequence joins TRBV5-6 and TRBJ1-6; tentative D call: TRBD1 (5 bases). This CDR3 has 13 residues. V lost 3 bases and J lost 10, with 11 bases in between. The germline CDR1 and CDR2 sequences are SGHDT and YYEEEE.